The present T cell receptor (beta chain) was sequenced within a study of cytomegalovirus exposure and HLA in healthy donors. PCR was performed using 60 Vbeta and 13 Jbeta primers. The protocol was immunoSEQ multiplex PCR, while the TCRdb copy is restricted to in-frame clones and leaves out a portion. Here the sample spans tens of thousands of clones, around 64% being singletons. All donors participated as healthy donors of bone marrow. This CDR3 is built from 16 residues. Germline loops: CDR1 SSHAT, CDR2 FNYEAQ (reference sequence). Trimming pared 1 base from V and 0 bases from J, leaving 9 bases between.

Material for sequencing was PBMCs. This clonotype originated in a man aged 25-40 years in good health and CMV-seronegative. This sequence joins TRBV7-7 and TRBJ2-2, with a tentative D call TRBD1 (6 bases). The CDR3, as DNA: TGTGCCAGCAGCTTAGTGACAGGAGCGAACACCGGGGAGCTGTTTTTT. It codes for CASSLVTGANTGELFF.